This T cell receptor (beta chain) was captured in a study of blood T cell repertoires in COVID-19. Study as a whole: Samples came from the United States, Italy and Spain, spanning acute and convalescent COVID-19.

In this sample, this clone turned up once. The method was immunoSEQ multiplex PCR; TCRdb's version includes in-frame clones alone and lacks a portion of them. Among hundreds of thousands of clones listed, about 86% were seen once. Assignment of participants to cohorts was predicated upon participant-reported clinical history. V lost 2 bases to trimming and J lost 0 bases, with 11 bases between them. CDR1 and CDR2 (germline): MDHEN, SYDVKM. The CDR3 is 15 residues long. Source material: PBMCs or T cells enriched from blood (not recorded which). The sequence derives from a woman between 45 and 65 years old with acute COVID-19. The genes are TRBV28 and TRBJ2-7, with D uncertain. The CDR3: CASSLRYRSSYEQYF. The CDR3 DNA reads as TGTGCCAGCAGTTTACGGTATAGGAGCTCCTACGAGCAGTACTTC. The full variable domain, with the rest looked up from reference TRBV28 and TRBJ2-7, is DVKVTQSSRYLVKRTGEKVFLECVQDMDHENMFWYRQDPGLGLRLIYFSYDVKMKEKGDIPEGYSVSREKKERFSLILESASTNQTSMYLCASSLRYRSSYEQYFGPGTRLTVT.